The 18 T cell receptor beta chains reported below all come from one sample, sequenced in a study of cytomegalovirus exposure and HLA in healthy donors. The PCR ran on 60 Vbeta and 13 Jbeta primers. Clones were read by immunoSEQ multiplex PCR, and TCRdb kept only the in-frame ones, dropping some. The sample includes under 200,000 clones, roughly 85% of them seen just once. Sequencing input: PBMCs. Receptor source: a woman aged 40-49 years in good health and CMV-seronegative.

The rearrangement uses TRBV14 and TRBJ2-2; possible D gene TRBD2, 6 bases. V lost 2 bases, J lost 3 bases, and 13 bases lay in between. Germline lookup yields CDR1 SGHDN and CDR2 FVKESK. The CDR3 runs 16 residues. The DNA for the CDR3 is TGTGCCAGCAGCCAAAACCGGGACTCATACACCGGGGAGCTGTTTTTT. Translating gives CASSQNRDSYTGELFF. Full variable domain (missing parts from reference TRBV14 and TRBJ2-2): EAGVTQFPSHSVIEKGQTVTLRCDPISGHDNLYWYRRVMGKEIKFLLHFVKESKQDESGMPNNRFLAERTGGTYSTLKVQPAELEDSGVYFCASSQNRDSYTGELFFGEGSRLTVL.

The V and J genes are TRBV30 and TRBJ1-1; D might be TRBD1 (6 bases). The V end lost 1 base, the J end lost 0 bases, and 12 bases lay between the germline ends. The CDR3 has 15 amino acids. In germline, CDR1 is GTSNPN, CDR2 SVGIG (reference sequence). The CDR3 loop is CAWSDHRAMNTEAFF. In DNA form, the CDR3 reads TGTGCCTGGAGTGACCACAGGGCGATGAACACTGAAGCTTTCTTT.

This clone was recorded a few times. The chain links TRBV6-1 to TRBJ1-6; D remains unclear. Trimming cost V 7 bases and J 8 bases, with 12 bases left between them. Germline lookup yields CDR1 MNHNS and CDR2 SASEGT. The CDR3 sequence is 13 residues long. In DNA, the CDR3 is TGTGCCAGCAAAAGAGTTTTCGATTCACCCCTCCACTTT. Translated: CASKRVFDSPLHF.

The chain combines TRBV7-8 with TRBJ2-5; D perhaps matches TRBD1 (5 bases). Trimming stripped 6 bases from V and 3 bases from J, with 11 bases between. CDR3 length: 13 amino acids. CDR1 is SGHVS, CDR2 FQNEAQ, per germline. This CDR3 reads CASSIDSKETQYF. DNA of the CDR3: TGTGCCAGCAGTATCGACAGTAAAGAGACCCAGTACTTC.

This clone was detected once. The chain joins TRBV13 to TRBJ2-3; 13 positions match TRBD2. Trimming cost V 5 bases and J 1 base; bases outside gene matches: 9. This CDR3 contains 18 residues. Germline V CDR1 and CDR2: PRHDT, FYEKMQ (reference sequence). CDR3 region: CASSPRTSGSPRTDTQYF. Written as DNA, the CDR3 is TGTGCCAGCAGCCCCCGGACTAGCGGGAGCCCCCGCACAGATACGCAGTATTTT.

This chain joins TRBV18 and TRBJ2-7, with 9 bases identical to TRBD1. The CDR3 has 13 residues. V was clipped by 3 bases and J by 5 bases; unmatched bases: 2. The V gene's germline CDR1 is KGHSH and CDR2 LQKENI. CDR3 residues: CASSPTGGHEQYF. The CDR3 nucleotides are TGTGCCAGCTCACCCACAGGGGGCCACGAGCAGTACTTC.

For the CDR3, the DNA is TGTGCCAGCAGCCGAAGCGGGGGCACAGATACGCAGTATTTT. The encoded protein is CASSRSGGTDTQYF. The chain combines TRBV7-2 with TRBJ2-3; 7 bases map to TRBD2. The CDR3 spans 14 residues. V gave up 5 bases and J gave up 1 base; unmatched junction bases: 3. Germline loops: CDR1 SGHTA, CDR2 FQGNSA. Full variable domain (remainder filled in from reference TRBV7-2 and TRBJ2-3): GAGVSQSPSNKVTEKGKDVELRCDPISGHTALYWYRQSLGQGLEFLIYFQGNSAPDKSGLPSDRFSAERTGGSVSTLTIQRTQQEDSAVYLCASSRSGGTDTQYFGPGTRLTVL.

This chain links TRBV7-2 with TRBJ2-1, with 9 bases matching TRBD2. With V trimmed by 1 base and J by 10 bases, 8 bases remained unmatched. This CDR3 has 15 amino acids. Germline CDR1 reads SGHTA; CDR2 reads FQGNSA. The CDR3 sequence is CASSLVIAGVKEQFF. DNA for the CDR3: TGTGCCAGCAGCTTAGTAATAGCGGGAGTGAAGGAGCAGTTCTTC.

The chain couples TRBV2 to TRBJ1-2; a possible D gene is TRBD1 (5 bases). V lost 7 bases to trimming and J lost 7 bases, with 16 bases between them. The CDR3 runs 13 residues. Looked up from germline, CDR1 is SNHLY and CDR2 is FYNNEI. CDR3 in amino acids: CASIGAGIGGYTF. For the CDR3, the DNA is TGTGCCAGCATAGGGGCAGGGATTGGTGGCTACACCTTC.

The genes are TRBV28 and TRBJ1-5; D is unclear. Germline V gives CDR1 MDHEN, CDR2 SYDVKM. This CDR3 spans 15 amino acids. Trimming removed 3 bases at V and 2 bases at J, with 11 bases between. CDR3 residues: CASSLRVVGNQPQHF. DNA of the CDR3: TGTGCCAGCAGTTTGAGGGTGGTGGGCAATCAGCCCCAGCATTTT.

The chain recombines TRBV5-1 with TRBJ1-1, with D tentatively TRBD1 (5 bases). The V and J ends lost 0 bases and 4 bases respectively, with 19 bases between them. The CDR3 extends over 17 amino acids. CDR1 is SGHRS and CDR2 is YFSETQ in the germline V gene. The DNA for the CDR3 is TGCGCCAGCAGCTTGGCCTTGGGGGGTCTATTGGGCACTGAAGCTTTCTTT. Its translation is CASSLALGGLLGTEAFF.

The rearrangement links TRBV6-1 to TRBJ1-4; D remains unclear. CDR1 and CDR2 from the germline V gene are MNHNS and SASEGT. The CDR3 has 16 amino acids. Trimming left V 1 base short and J 8 bases short, with 17 bases between. CDR3 protein: CASSEDGGLWGEKLFF. In DNA form, the CDR3 reads TGTGCCAGCAGTGAAGATGGTGGACTCTGGGGAGAAAAACTGTTTTTT.

The CDR3 DNA reads as TGTGCCAGTAGTATAGATGCGACAGGGGGCAAGCGTAATGGCTACACCTTC. Its protein is CASSIDATGGKRNGYTF. This chain connects TRBV19 to TRBJ1-2; 10 bases line up with TRBD1. V was pared by 0 bases and J by 6 bases, with 10 bases of the junction left unmatched. The CDR3 contains 17 residues. Germline-derived CDR1 and CDR2 are LNHDA and SQIVND (reference sequence).

This clone came up once. The chain recombines TRBV15 with TRBJ1-2; D unclear. CDR3 length: 18 amino acids. Germline CDR1 and CDR2: LNHNV and YYDKDF (reference sequence). The V end lost 5 bases, the J end lost 4 bases, and 26 bases lay between the germline ends. The CDR3 is CATSQFSGNSGRGYGYTF. In DNA form, the CDR3 reads TGTGCCACCAGCCAGTTTTCGGGGAATTCCGGCAGAGGCTATGGCTACACCTTC.

The rearrangement links TRBV19 to TRBJ1-2; D is unresolved. Between the trimmed V and J ends, which lost 3 bases and 0 bases, there was a span of 11 bases. The germline CDR1 and CDR2 sequences are LNHDA and SQIVND (reference sequence). CDR3 length: 15 residues. Written as DNA, the CDR3 is TGTGCCAGTAGTATGGGTGAACTAGCTAACTATGGCTACACCTTC. It specifies CASSMGELANYGYTF.

The gene calls are TRBV9 and TRBJ2-2; 7 positions match TRBD2. CDR1 and CDR2 from the germline V gene are SGDLS and YYNGEE. Trimming at V came to 3 bases and at J to 4 bases, leaving 6 bases not matched to a gene. The CDR3 totals 15 residues. This chain's CDR3 is CASSEGGRRTGELFF. CDR3 in DNA: TGTGCCAGCAGCGAGGGCGGGAGACGCACCGGGGAGCTGTTTTTT.

This chain joins TRBV18 and TRBJ1-5; TRBD1 matches 10 bases. Germline loops: CDR1 KGHSH, CDR2 LQKENI. The CDR3 has 17 residues. Trimming at V came to 1 base and at J to 6 bases, leaving 9 bases not matched to a gene. CDR3 loop: CASSPLHGQGVAQPQHF. In DNA, the CDR3 is TGTGCCAGCTCACCACTTCATGGACAGGGGGTCGCTCAGCCCCAGCATTTT.

The chain has TRBV11-2 and TRBJ2-2; 11 nucleotides match TRBD2. This CDR3 contains 15 residues. Germline CDR1 SGHAT, CDR2 FQNNGV. V trimming: 2 bases; J trimming: 4 bases; junction bases outside the gene matches: 0. The CDR3 nucleotides read TGTGCCAGCAGCTTAACTAGCGGGAGCACCGGGGAGCTGTTTTTT. Its translation is CASSLTSGSTGELFF.